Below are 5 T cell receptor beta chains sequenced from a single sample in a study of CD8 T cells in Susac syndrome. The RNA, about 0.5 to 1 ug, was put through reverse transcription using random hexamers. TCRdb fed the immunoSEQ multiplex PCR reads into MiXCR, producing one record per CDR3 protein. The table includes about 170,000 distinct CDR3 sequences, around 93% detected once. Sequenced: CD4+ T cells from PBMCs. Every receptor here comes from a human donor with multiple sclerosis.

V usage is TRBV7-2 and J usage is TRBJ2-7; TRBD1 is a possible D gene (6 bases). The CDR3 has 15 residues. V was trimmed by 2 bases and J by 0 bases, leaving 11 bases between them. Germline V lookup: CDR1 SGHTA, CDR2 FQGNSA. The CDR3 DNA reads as TGTGCCAGCAGCTTAACAGGGTCGAGCTCCTACGAGCAGTACTTC. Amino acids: CASSLTGSSSYEQYF.

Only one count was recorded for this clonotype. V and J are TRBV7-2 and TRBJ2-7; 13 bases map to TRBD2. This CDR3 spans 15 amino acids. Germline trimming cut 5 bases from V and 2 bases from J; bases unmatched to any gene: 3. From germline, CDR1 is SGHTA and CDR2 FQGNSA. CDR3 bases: TGTGCCAGCAGCACAGGACTAGCGGGAGCCTACGAGCAGTACTTC. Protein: CASSTGLAGAYEQYF. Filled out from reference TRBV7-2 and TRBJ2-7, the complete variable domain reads GAGVSQSPSNKVTEKGKDVELRCDPISGHTALYWYRQSLGQGLEFLIYFQGNSAPDKSGLPSDRFSAERTGGSVSTLTIQRTQQEDSAVYLCASSTGLAGAYEQYFGPGTRLTVT.

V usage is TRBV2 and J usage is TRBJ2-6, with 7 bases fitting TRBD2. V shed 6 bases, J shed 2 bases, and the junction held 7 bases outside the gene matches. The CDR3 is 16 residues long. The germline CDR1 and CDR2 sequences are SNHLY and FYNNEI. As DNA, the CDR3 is TGTGCCAGCAGGGTTTGGGAGGGCGCTGGGGCCAACGTCCTGACTTTC. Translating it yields CASRVWEGAGANVLTF.

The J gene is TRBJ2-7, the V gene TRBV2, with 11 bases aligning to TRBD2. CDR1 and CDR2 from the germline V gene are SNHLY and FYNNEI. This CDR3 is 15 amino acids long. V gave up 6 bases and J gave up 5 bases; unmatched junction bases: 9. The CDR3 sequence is CASRGRLAGINEQYF. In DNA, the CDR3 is TGTGCCAGCAGAGGAAGACTAGCGGGGATTAACGAGCAGTACTTC.

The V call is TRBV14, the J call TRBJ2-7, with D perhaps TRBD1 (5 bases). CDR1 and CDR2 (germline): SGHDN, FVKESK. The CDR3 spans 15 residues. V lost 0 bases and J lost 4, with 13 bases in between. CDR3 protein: CASSQEWGRAYEQYF. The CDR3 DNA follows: TGTGCCAGCAGCCAAGAATGGGGCAGGGCTTACGAGCAGTACTTC.